Following are 14 T cell receptor beta chains from one sample sequenced in a study of cytomegalovirus exposure and HLA in healthy donors. The PCR had 60 Vbeta and 13 Jbeta primers. Method: immunoSEQ multiplex PCR; TCRdb's copy keeps in-frame clones and lacks some. Of about 120,000 clones in the sample, about four fifths were seen once. Sequences were obtained from PBMCs. These receptors all come from a woman aged 18-29 years in good health and CMV-seronegative.

The gene calls are TRBV7-2 and TRBJ1-1; D is unresolved. Germline V lookup: CDR1 SGHTA, CDR2 FQGNSA. The CDR3 runs 16 residues. Between the trimmed V and J ends, which lost 3 bases and 1 base, there was a span of 15 bases. CDR3 loop: CASSFGEGGANTEAFF. The CDR3 DNA is TGTGCCAGCAGCTTCGGGGAGGGCGGCGCGAACACTGAAGCTTTCTTT.

The table lists this clone with a few counts. V usage is TRBV18 and J usage is TRBJ1-3; 7 bases align to TRBD1. From germline, CDR1 is KGHSH and CDR2 LQKENI. The CDR3 has 15 residues. Trimming at V came to 1 base and at J to 2 bases, leaving 2 bases not matched to a gene. The CDR3 DNA reads as TGTGCCAGCTCACCACAGGGGGCGCCTGGAAACACCATATATTTT. It encodes CASSPQGAPGNTIYF.

V usage is TRBV7-9 and J usage is TRBJ2-1; 8 bases line up with TRBD2. The CDR3 spans 17 residues. Germline CDR1 SEHNR, CDR2 FQNEAQ (reference sequence). Trimming removed 4 bases from V and 7 bases from J; junction bases left unmatched: 15. In DNA, the CDR3 is TGTGCCAGCAGCTCACGTCGCTGGGGACTAGGGGGAAATGAGCAGTTCTTC. Protein: CASSSRRWGLGGNEQFF.

The CDR3 loop reads CASSFGVVGYTDTQYF. Here the CDR3 DNA reads TGTGCCAGCAGCTTCGGGGTGGTCGGATACACAGATACGCAGTATTTT. The rearrangement uses TRBV7-9 and TRBJ2-3; possible D gene TRBD2, 5 bases. The ends were cut back, 3 bases at V and 2 bases at J, with 15 bases in the middle. CDR3 length: 16 residues. CDR1 is SEHNR, CDR2 FQNEAQ, per germline (reference sequence).

CDR3 loop: CASSLEAASVRVYEQYF. In DNA form, the CDR3 reads TGTGCCAGCAGCTTGGAAGCGGCGTCAGTTAGGGTGTACGAGCAGTACTTC. V usage is TRBV5-6 and J usage is TRBJ2-7; maybe TRBD2 (5 bases). Germline V gives CDR1 SGHDT, CDR2 YYEEEE. The CDR3 extends over 17 amino acids. V shed 0 bases and J shed 4 bases, with 20 bases lying between them.

This clone has a single count. V gene TRBV7-6 combines with J gene TRBJ1-4; TRBD1 matches 7 bases. Germline loops: CDR1 SGHVS, CDR2 FNYEAQ. V shed 6 bases, J shed 2 bases, and the junction held 15 bases outside the gene matches. The CDR3 spans 18 residues. This CDR3 reads CASSREPIDRETNEKLFF. The CDR3 coding sequence is TGTGCCAGCAGTCGGGAACCAATCGACAGGGAGACTAATGAAAAACTGTTTTTT. The full variable domain, with the rest looked up from reference TRBV7-6 and TRBJ1-4, is GAGVSQSPRYKVTKRGQDVALRCDPISGHVSLYWYRQALGQGPEFLTYFNYEAQQDKSGLPNDRFSAERPEGSISTLTIQRTEQRDSAMYRCASSREPIDRETNEKLFFGSGTQLSVL.

For the CDR3, the DNA is TGTGCCAGCAGCCAACAGGGGGCGGCTGAAGCTTTCTTT. Encoded protein: CASSQQGAAEAFF. V gene TRBV5-6 combines with J gene TRBJ1-1; 9 bases map to TRBD1. Losses at the gene ends were 4 bases for V and 6 bases for J; bases not matched to a gene: 4. From germline, CDR1 is SGHDT and CDR2 YYEEEE. This CDR3 has 13 amino acids. The full variable domain, its missing parts supplied by reference TRBV5-6 and TRBJ1-1, is DAGVTQSPTHLIKTRGQQVTLRCSPKSGHDTVSWYQQALGQGPQFIFQYYEEEERQRGNFPDRFSGHQFPNYSSELNVNALLLGDSALYLCASSQQGAAEAFFGQGTRLTVV.

The chain couples TRBV4-3 to TRBJ2-3; 7 bases match TRBD2. Germline CDR1 and CDR2: LGHNA and YSLEER. CDR3 length: 15 amino acids. With V trimmed by 2 bases and J by 1 base, 3 bases remained unmatched. The CDR3 loop reads CASSQRRGGTDTQYF. Written as DNA, the CDR3 is TGCGCCAGCAGCCAACGACGGGGGGGCACAGATACGCAGTATTTT.

This clone was found once. This chain uses TRBV12-1 with TRBJ2-3; the listed D gene, TRBD1, was not tested against the DNA. TRBV12-1 is termed a pseudogene. This CDR3 has 17 residues. This chain's CDR3 is CASSTRTKPRTTDTQYF. Here the CDR3 DNA reads TGTGCCAGCAGCACCCGGACAAAACCACGAACCACAGATACGCAGTATTTT.

The chain has TRBV11-2 and TRBJ1-2; D gene ambiguous. The germline V gene has CDR1 SGHAT and CDR2 FQNNGV. V shed 1 base and J shed 7 bases, with 13 bases lying between them. This CDR3 is built from 14 residues. In DNA, the CDR3 is TGTGCCAGCAGCTTAGGGGCCGCGTTCGGTGGCTACACCTTC. This sequence encodes CASSLGAAFGGYTF.

The rearrangement links TRBV5-4 to TRBJ2-7; the D gene is possibly TRBD1 (5 bases). V dropped 1 base and J dropped 10 bases, with 24 bases sitting between them. The CDR3 has 16 residues. CDR1 SGHNT and CDR2 YYREEE come from the germline V gene (reference sequence). The chain's CDR3 is CASSLSDVEGEVKQYF. CDR3 nucleotide sequence: TGTGCCAGCAGCTTGTCGGACGTCGAAGGGGAAGTCAAACAGTACTTC. The complete variable domain, with remaining parts taken from reference TRBV5-4 and TRBJ2-7, reads ETGVTQSPTHLIKTRGQQVTLRCSSQSGHNTVSWYQQALGQGPQFIFQYYREEENGRGNFPPRFSGLQFPNYSSELNVNALELDDSALYLCASSLSDVEGEVKQYFGPGTRLTVT.

In this sample, this clone turned up a few times. This chain links TRBV19 with TRBJ2-1; possible D gene TRBD1, 8 bases. CDR1 and CDR2 from the germline V gene are LNHDA and SQIVND (reference sequence). The length of the CDR3 is 18 residues. V was pared by 4 bases and J by 5 bases, with 24 bases between. DNA of the CDR3: TGTGCCAGTAGTACATCGGACAGGGTCCTAGCGGTCCACAATGAGCAGTTCTTC. Its protein is CASSTSDRVLAVHNEQFF.

This chain uses TRBV28 with TRBJ1-4; perhaps TRBD1 as D (5 bases). Germline CDR1 and CDR2: MDHEN and SYDVKM. Trimming stripped 11 bases from V and 6 bases from J, with 19 bases between. CDR3 length: 14 amino acids. The CDR3 DNA sequence: TGTGCCTCCGAGTCTGACAGCGAGGATGAAAAACTGTTTTTT. It translates to CASESDSEDEKLFF.

V usage is TRBV4-1 and J usage is TRBJ1-5; TRBD1 matches 8 bases. V was pared by 4 bases and J by 7 bases, with 6 bases of the junction left unmatched. The germline V gene has CDR1 MGHRA and CDR2 YSYEKL. This CDR3 is 14 amino acids long. CDR3 residues: CASSPGQGGQPQHF. CDR3 in DNA: TGCGCCAGCAGCCCTGGACAGGGCGGCCAGCCCCAGCATTTT.